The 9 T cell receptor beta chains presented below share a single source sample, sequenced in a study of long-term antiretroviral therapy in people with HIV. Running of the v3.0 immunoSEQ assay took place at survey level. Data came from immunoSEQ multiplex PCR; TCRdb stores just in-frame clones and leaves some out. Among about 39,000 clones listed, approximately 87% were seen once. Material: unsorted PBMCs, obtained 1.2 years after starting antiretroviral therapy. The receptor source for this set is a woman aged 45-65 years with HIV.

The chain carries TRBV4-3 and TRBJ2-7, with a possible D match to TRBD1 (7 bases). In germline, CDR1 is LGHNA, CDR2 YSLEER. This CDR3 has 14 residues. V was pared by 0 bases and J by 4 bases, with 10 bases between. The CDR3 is CASSQDRGTYEQYF. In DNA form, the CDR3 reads TGCGCCAGCAGCCAAGACAGGGGGACTTACGAGCAGTACTTC.

This CDR3 is CASSRQRPQETQYF. Written as DNA, the CDR3 is TGTGCCAGCAGTCGCCAGAGGCCCCAAGAGACCCAGTACTTC. This sequence joins TRBV2 and TRBJ2-5; no clear D. Trimming stripped 5 bases from V and 1 base from J, with 11 bases between. The CDR3 extends over 14 amino acids. Germline V CDR1 and CDR2: SNHLY, FYNNEI.

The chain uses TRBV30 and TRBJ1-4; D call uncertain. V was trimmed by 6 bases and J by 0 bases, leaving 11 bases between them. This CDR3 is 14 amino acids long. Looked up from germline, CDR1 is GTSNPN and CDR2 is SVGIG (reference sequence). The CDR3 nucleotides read TGTGCCTGTCCTAGGGCGGCAACTAATGAAAAACTGTTTTTT. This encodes CACPRAATNEKLFF.

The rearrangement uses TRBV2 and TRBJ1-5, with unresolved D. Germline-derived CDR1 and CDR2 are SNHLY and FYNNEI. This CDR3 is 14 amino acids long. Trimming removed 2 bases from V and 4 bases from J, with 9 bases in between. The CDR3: CASSERAANQPQHF. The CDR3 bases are TGTGCCAGCAGTGAAAGGGCAGCAAATCAGCCCCAGCATTTT.

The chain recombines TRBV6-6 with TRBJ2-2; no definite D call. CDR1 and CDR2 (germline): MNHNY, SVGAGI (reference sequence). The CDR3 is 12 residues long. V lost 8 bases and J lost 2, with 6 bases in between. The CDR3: CASGPNTGELFF. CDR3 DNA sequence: TGTGCCAGCGGTCCCAACACCGGGGAGCTGTTTTTT.

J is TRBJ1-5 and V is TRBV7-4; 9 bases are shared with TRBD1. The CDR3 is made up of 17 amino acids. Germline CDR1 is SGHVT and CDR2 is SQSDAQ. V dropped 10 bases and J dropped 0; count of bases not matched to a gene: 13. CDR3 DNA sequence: TGTGCCAAGGAGGGACAGGGCGCGGAGGTTAGCAATCAGCCCCAGCATTTT. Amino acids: CAKEGQGAEVSNQPQHF.

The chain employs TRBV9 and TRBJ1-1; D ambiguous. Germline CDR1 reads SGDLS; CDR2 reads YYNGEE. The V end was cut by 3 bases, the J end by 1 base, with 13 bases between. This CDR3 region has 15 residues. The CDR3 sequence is CASSARTPGNTEAFF. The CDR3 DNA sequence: TGTGCCAGCAGCGCCAGGACCCCCGGGAACACTGAAGCTTTCTTT.

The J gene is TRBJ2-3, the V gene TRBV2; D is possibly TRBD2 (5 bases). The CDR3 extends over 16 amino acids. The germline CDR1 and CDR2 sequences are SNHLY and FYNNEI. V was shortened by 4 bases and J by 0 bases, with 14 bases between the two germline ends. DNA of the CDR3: TGTGCCAGCAGTGCTTACCCGGGATCCAGCACAGATACGCAGTATTTT. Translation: CASSAYPGSSTDTQYF.

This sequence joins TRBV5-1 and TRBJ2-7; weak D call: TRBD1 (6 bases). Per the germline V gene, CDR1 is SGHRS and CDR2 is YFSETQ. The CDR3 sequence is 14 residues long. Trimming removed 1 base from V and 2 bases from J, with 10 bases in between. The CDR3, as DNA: TGCGCCAGCAGCTTGCAGGGGTTCGCCTACGAGCAGTACTTC. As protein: CASSLQGFAYEQYF.